Below, 19 T cell receptor beta chains from the same sample are listed, as sequenced in a study of T cells after yellow fever vaccination. TCRdb reprocessed the 5' RACE reads via MiXCR and lists one record per CDR3 protein. Among approximately 74,000 distinct CDR3 sequences, approximately 6.2% were seen once, and the ten largest hold 2.2%. This specimen was CD4+ T cells sorted from PBMCs, taken roughly 15 days after the first yellow fever vaccination. The receptors were gathered from a young man who received the YFV17D yellow fever vaccine.

This clonotype showed up many times. This CDR3 reads CASSRTGPGGEKLFF. CDR3 bases: TGTGCCAGCTCACGGACAGGGCCAGGCGGAGAAAAACTGTTTTTT. The V call is TRBV18, the J call TRBJ1-4, with 8 bases aligning to TRBD1. The CDR3 is 15 amino acids. V trimming: 4 bases; J trimming: 8 bases; junction bases outside the gene matches: 9. Germline CDR1 reads KGHSH; CDR2 reads LQKENI.

This clonotype turned up a few times. The V and J genes are TRBV5-1 and TRBJ2-7, with D possibly being TRBD1 (6 bases). Trimming removed 0 bases at V and 7 bases at J, with 14 bases between. This CDR3 region has 14 residues. The germline CDR1 and CDR2 sequences are SGHRS and YFSETQ. Here the CDR3 reads CASSLAQGMREQYF. The CDR3 coding sequence is TGCGCCAGCAGCTTGGCCCAGGGGATGAGGGAGCAGTACTTC.

This clonotype showed up many times. The rearrangement joins TRBV20-1 to TRBJ2-7; D call uncertain. CDR1 is DFQATT, CDR2 SNEGSKA, per germline (reference sequence). CDR3 length: 13 residues. Trimming removed 6 bases from V and 0 bases from J, with 12 bases in between. The CDR3 is CSAANTISYEQYF. The CDR3 region has the DNA TGCAGTGCCGCCAACACGATCTCCTACGAGCAGTACTTC.

The sample holds many counts of this clonotype. The genes are TRBV10-3 and TRBJ1-1; weak D call: TRBD1 (5 bases). CDR1 ENHRY and CDR2 SYGVKD come from the germline V gene. The CDR3 extends over 13 amino acids. V was cut by 7 bases and J by 4 bases, with 13 bases left in between. The CDR3 nucleotides read TGTGCCATCAATTTTCAGGGCGGCACTGAAGCTTTCTTT. It is translated as CAINFQGGTEAFF.

In its sample, this clonotype was seen many times. This chain links TRBV2 with TRBJ2-7; possible D gene TRBD1, 5 bases. This CDR3 is 13 amino acids long. Germline CDR1 reads SNHLY; CDR2 reads FYNNEI. V was trimmed by 8 bases and J by 3 bases, leaving 14 bases between them. As DNA, the CDR3 is TGTGCCAGCGGACGCCAGGGTGGCTACGAGCAGTACGTC. Translated, it gives CASGRQGGYEQYV.

This clonotype was seen at least ten times. V usage is TRBV6-1 and J usage is TRBJ1-5; D ambiguous. The CDR3 runs 13 residues. Germline CDR1 MNHNS, CDR2 SASEGT. The V end lost 2 bases, the J end lost 6 bases, and 8 bases lay between the germline ends. CDR3 loop: CASSETGIQPQHF. Written as DNA, the CDR3 is TGTGCCAGCAGTGAAACTGGGATTCAGCCCCAGCATTTT.

This clonotype was counted at least ten times. The chain joins TRBV4-1 to TRBJ2-3; unclear D gene. CDR1 is MGHRA and CDR2 is YSYEKL in the germline V gene. Between the trimmed V and J ends, which lost 4 bases and 2 bases, there was a span of 7 bases. The CDR3 is made up of 13 amino acids. CDR3: CASSPLFTDTQYF. CDR3 DNA sequence: TGCGCCAGCAGCCCCTTGTTCACAGATACGCAGTATTTT.

The chain combines TRBV7-2 with TRBJ2-7; TRBD1 agrees at 9 bases. This CDR3 is built from 15 residues. V lost 5 bases, J lost 3 bases, and 8 bases stayed unmatched. Germline values: CDR1 SGHTA, CDR2 FQGNSA. CDR3 DNA sequence: TGTGCCAGCAGCAAGGACAGGGGCGGGTTCTACGAGCAGTACGTC. Its translation: CASSKDRGGFYEQYV.

The table lists this clonotype with many counts. This rearrangement joins TRBV20-1 to TRBJ2-7; D gene ambiguous. Looked up from germline, CDR1 is DFQATT and CDR2 is SNEGSKA (reference sequence). The V gene lost 4 bases and the J gene lost 3 bases, with 16 bases spanning the gap. The CDR3 loop spans 14 amino acids. The CDR3 nucleotides are TGCAGTGCTATAAAGCCCTCCATATACTACGAGCAGTACGTC. It encodes CSAIKPSIYYEQYV.

The V and J genes are TRBV19 and TRBJ2-3; D possibly uses TRBD1 or TRBD2 (5 bases each). Germline assignment: CDR1 LNHDA and CDR2 SQIVND (reference sequence). The CDR3 sequence is 14 residues long. V lost 1 base to trimming and J lost 5 bases, with 10 bases between them. CDR3 in DNA: TGTGCCAGTAGTATAGGAGGGGCGTTAGATACGCAGTATTTT. It codes for CASSIGGALDTQYF. Supplemented by reference TRBV19 and TRBJ2-3, the full variable domain reads DGGITQSPKYLFRKEGQNVTLSCEQNLNHDAMYWYRQDPGQGLRLIYYSQIVNDFQKGDIAEGYSVSREKKESFPLTVTSAQKNPTAFYLCASSIGGALDTQYFGPGTRLTVL.

This clonotype was recorded at least ten times. The chain joins TRBV7-2 to TRBJ2-3, with D possibly matching TRBD1 (6 bases). This CDR3 is 15 amino acids long. Trimming took 5 bases from V and 6 from J, leaving 18 bases between them. Per germline, CDR1 SGHTA and CDR2 FQGNSA. CDR3 sequence reads: CASSPRYRAGDTQYF. CDR3 nucleotide sequence: TGTGCCAGCAGCCCCCGGTACAGGGCGGGCGATACGCAGTATTTT.

The rearrangement links TRBV20-1 to TRBJ2-1; 8 positions match TRBD2. CDR3 size: 14 residues. CDR1 is DFQATT and CDR2 is SNEGSKA in the germline V gene (reference sequence). The trim removed 1 base at V and 3 bases at J, leaving 2 bases unmatched. The chain's CDR3 is CSARAGTSYNEQFF. Here the CDR3 DNA reads TGCAGTGCTAGAGCAGGGACTAGCTACAATGAGCAGTTCTTC.

The rearrangement uses TRBV5-6 and TRBJ2-5; possible D gene TRBD2, 5 bases. Germline-derived CDR1 and CDR2 are SGHDT and YYEEEE. This CDR3 comprises 13 residues. V lost 0 bases and J 4 bases, leaving 7 bases between the germline ends. Here the CDR3 reads CASSLEAGETQYF. The DNA of the CDR3 is TGTGCCAGCAGCTTGGAGGCGGGAGAGACCCAGTACTTC.

This clonotype was detected ten times or more. This chain joins TRBV18 and TRBJ2-3, with no clear D. This CDR3 spans 17 amino acids. Germline V gives CDR1 KGHSH, CDR2 LQKENI. V shed 2 bases and J shed 1 base, with 16 bases lying between them. The CDR3 coding sequence is TGTGCCAGCTCACCATACCGTTCCGACGGGCGCACAGATACGCAGTATTTT. Translation gives CASSPYRSDGRTDTQYF.

This clonotype was observed many times. V usage is TRBV6-1 and J usage is TRBJ2-2, with 9 positions matching TRBD1. J gave up 6 bases and V 6 bases, and 8 bases lay outside the gene matches. The CDR3 loop spans 15 amino acids. Germline CDR1 and CDR2: MNHNS and SASEGT. In DNA, the CDR3 is TGTGCCAGCAGGGACGACAGGGGGGCGGCCGGGGAGCTGTTTTTT. Translation: CASRDDRGAAGELFF.

In its sample, this clonotype was seen many times. The J gene is TRBJ1-1, the V gene TRBV10-3, with 12 bases matching TRBD1. V was clipped by 3 bases and J by 12 bases; unmatched bases: 5. Per germline, CDR1 ENHRY and CDR2 SYGVKD. The CDR3 covers 13 residues. CDR3 DNA: TGTGCCATCAGTGAAGGGACAGGGGGCTCGTCTTTCTTT. It is translated as CAISEGTGGSSFF.

This clonotype has at least ten counts. V and J are TRBV7-2 and TRBJ2-1; 13 bases map to TRBD2. The trim removed 2 bases at V and 14 bases at J, leaving 3 bases unmatched. The length of the CDR3 is 13 residues. Germline V gene data show CDR1 as SGHTA and CDR2 as FQGNSA. The CDR3 here is CASSLRLAGGKFF. The CDR3 region has the DNA TGTGCCAGCAGCTTAAGACTAGCGGGGGGAAAGTTCTTC. Full variable domain (remainder filled in from reference TRBV7-2 and TRBJ2-1): GAGVSQSPSNKVTEKGKDVELRCDPISGHTALYWYRQSLGQGLEFLIYFQGNSAPDKSGLPSDRFSAERTGGSVSTLTIQRTQQEDSAVYLCASSLRLAGGKFFGPGTRLTVL.

At least ten counts were recorded for this clonotype. The chain carries TRBV30 and TRBJ2-2; 10 bases are a match to TRBD1. Germline values: CDR1 GTSNPN, CDR2 SVGIG (reference sequence). The CDR3 covers 16 residues. V shed 2 bases and J 7 bases; nucleotides not matched to a gene: 10. The CDR3 DNA reads TGTGCCTGGAGTCCCCTTGACAGGGGGCTTGGCGGGGAGCTGTTTTTT. Residues: CAWSPLDRGLGGELFF.

At least ten counts were recorded for this clonotype. The chain has TRBV5-5 and TRBJ2-1; D tentatively fits TRBD1 or TRBD2 (6 bases each). The germline V gene encodes CDR1 SGHKS and CDR2 YYEKEE (reference sequence). V lost 7 bases and J 9 bases, leaving 17 bases between the germline ends. The CDR3 has 13 amino acids. The CDR3 DNA reads as TGTGCCAGCGCATTCTTGGGGGGCGGTGAGCAGTTCTTC. Encoded protein: CASAFLGGGEQFF.